The sequence of this T cell receptor (beta chain) was determined in a study of blood T cell repertoires in COVID-19. Overall study: Samples came from the United States, Italy and Spain, spanning acute and convalescent COVID-19.

CDR3 length: 16 amino acids. Germline CDR1 LNHDA, CDR2 SQIVND (reference sequence). The V end lost 9 bases, the J end lost 1 base, and 19 bases lay between the germline ends. Original methodology: For nucleated cells, counts were estimated from reference gene primer amplification. The method was immunoSEQ multiplex PCR; TCRdb's version includes in-frame clones alone and lacks a portion of them. V and J calls and clone size are as listed in that table; D and trimming were resolved from the DNA. The sample records more than 20,000 clones, 85% to 90% being singletons. This sequence joins TRBV19 and TRBJ1-3; D unclear. The sample taken for sequencing was peripheral blood. The clonotype originates from a man aged 65-85 years with acute or convalescent COVID-19. CDR3 sequence: CASSTLTTDSGNTIYF. Here the CDR3 DNA reads TGTGCCAGCTCTACTCTCACGACTGATTCTGGAAACACCATATATTTT. Supplemented by reference TRBV19 and TRBJ1-3, the full variable domain reads DGGITQSPKYLFRKEGQNVTLSCEQNLNHDAMYWYRQDPGQGLRLIYYSQIVNDFQKGDIAEGYSVSREKKESFPLTVTSAQKNPTAFYLCASSTLTTDSGNTIYFGEGSWLTVV.